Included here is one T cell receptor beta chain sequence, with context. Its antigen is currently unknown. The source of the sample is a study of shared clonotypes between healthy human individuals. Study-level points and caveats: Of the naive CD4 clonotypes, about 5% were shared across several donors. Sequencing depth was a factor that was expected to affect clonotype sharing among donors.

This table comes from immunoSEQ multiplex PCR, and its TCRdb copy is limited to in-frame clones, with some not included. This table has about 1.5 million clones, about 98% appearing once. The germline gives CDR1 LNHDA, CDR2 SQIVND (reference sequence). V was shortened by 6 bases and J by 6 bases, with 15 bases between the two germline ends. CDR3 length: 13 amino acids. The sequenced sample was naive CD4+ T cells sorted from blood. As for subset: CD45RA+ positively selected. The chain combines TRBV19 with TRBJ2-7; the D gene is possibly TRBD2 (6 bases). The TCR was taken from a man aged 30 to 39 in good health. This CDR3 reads CASSGGLLVEQYF. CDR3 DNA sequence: TGTGCCAGTAGCGGGGGACTGCTTGTCGAGCAGTACTTC.